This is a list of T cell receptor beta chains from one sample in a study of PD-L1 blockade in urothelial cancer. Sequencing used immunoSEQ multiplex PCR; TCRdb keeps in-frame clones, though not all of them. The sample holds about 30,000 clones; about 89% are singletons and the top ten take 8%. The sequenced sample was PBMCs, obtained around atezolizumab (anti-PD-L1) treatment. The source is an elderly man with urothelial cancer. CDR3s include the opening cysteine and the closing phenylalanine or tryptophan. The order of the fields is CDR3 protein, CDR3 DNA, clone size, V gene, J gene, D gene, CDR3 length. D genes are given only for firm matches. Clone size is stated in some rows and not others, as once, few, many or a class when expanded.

CDR3 protein: CASRDRGVETQYF; CDR3 DNA: TGTGCCAGCAGGGACAGGGGTGTGGAGACCCAGTACTTC; clone size: .; V gene: TRBV19; J gene: TRBJ2-5; D gene: TRBD1; CDR3 length: 13
CDR3 protein: CASSRDRGVNYGYTF; CDR3 DNA: TGTGCCAGTAGCCGGGACAGGGGGGTGAACTATGGCTACACCTTC; clone size: once; V gene: TRBV19; J gene: TRBJ1-2; D gene: TRBD1; CDR3 length: 15
CDR3 protein: CASSYKLAGGPMGETQYF; CDR3 DNA: TGCGCCAGCAGCTATAAACTAGCGGGAGGGCCCATGGGAGAGACCCAGTACTTC; clone size: .; V gene: TRBV5-1; J gene: TRBJ2-5; D gene: TRBD2; CDR3 length: 18
CDR3 protein: CASSIDRAPGDEQYF; CDR3 DNA: TGTGCCAGCTCAATCGACAGGGCTCCCGGGGACGAGCAGTACTTC; clone size: .; V gene: TRBV18; J gene: TRBJ2-7; D gene: TRBD1; CDR3 length: 15
CDR3 protein: CASRRQGYTEAFF; CDR3 DNA: TGTGCCAGCCGGAGACAGGGTTACACTGAAGCTTTCTTT; clone size: .; V gene: TRBV11-2; J gene: TRBJ1-1; D gene: TRBD1; CDR3 length: 13
CDR3 protein: CASSGGTLRTGNTIYF; CDR3 DNA: TGTGCCAGCAGTGGGGGGACTCTTCGAACAGGAAACACCATATATTTT; clone size: few; V gene: TRBV6-1; J gene: TRBJ1-3; D gene: .; CDR3 length: 16
CDR3 protein: CASKSDRPNTGELFF; CDR3 DNA: TGTGCCAGTAAGAGTGACAGGCCGAACACCGGGGAGCTGTTTTTT; clone size: .; V gene: TRBV19; J gene: TRBJ2-2; D gene: .; CDR3 length: 15
CDR3 protein: CASSLPGGPETQYF; CDR3 DNA: TGTGCCAGCAGTTTACCTGGAGGGCCAGAGACCCAGTACTTC; clone size: .; V gene: TRBV28; J gene: TRBJ2-5; D gene: .; CDR3 length: 14
CDR3 protein: CATSSKGTGGYEQYF; CDR3 DNA: TGTGCCACCAGCTCGAAAGGGACAGGGGGCTACGAGCAGTACTTC; clone size: .; V gene: TRBV15; J gene: TRBJ2-7; D gene: TRBD1; CDR3 length: 15
CDR3 protein: CASSPYTGLGMDEQFF; CDR3 DNA: TGTGCCAGCTCACCATACACGGGACTAGGAATGGATGAGCAGTTCTTC; clone size: .; V gene: TRBV18; J gene: TRBJ2-1; D gene: TRBD2; CDR3 length: 16
CDR3 protein: CASSWGLAGVAGELFF; CDR3 DNA: TGTGCCAGCAGCTGGGGACTAGCGGGAGTAGCCGGGGAGCTGTTTTTT; clone size: once; V gene: TRBV5-4; J gene: TRBJ2-2; D gene: TRBD2; CDR3 length: 16
CDR3 protein: CAISEVSPSTEAFF; CDR3 DNA: TGTGCCATCAGTGAGGTTTCCCCGAGCACTGAAGCTTTCTTT; clone size: once; V gene: TRBV10-3; J gene: TRBJ1-1; D gene: .; CDR3 length: 14
CDR3 protein: CSVCPLEGLKNIQYF; CDR3 DNA: TGCAGCGTTTGCCCCCTAGAAGGCCTCAAAAACATTCAGTACTTC; clone size: few; V gene: TRBV29-1; J gene: TRBJ2-4; D gene: .; CDR3 length: 15
CDR3 protein: CASRGSNYNEQFF; CDR3 DNA: TGTGCCAGCAGGGGCAGCAACTACAATGAGCAGTTCTTC; clone size: .; V gene: TRBV28; J gene: TRBJ2-1; D gene: .; CDR3 length: 13
CDR3 protein: CASSIQWNTGELFF; CDR3 DNA: TGTGCCAGTAGTATACAGTGGAACACCGGGGAGCTGTTTTTT; clone size: .; V gene: TRBV19; J gene: TRBJ2-2; D gene: .; CDR3 length: 14
CDR3 protein: CASSAWDSRDYGYTF; CDR3 DNA: TGTGCCAGCAGTGCTTGGGACTCTAGGGACTATGGCTACACCTTC; clone size: .; V gene: TRBV6-1; J gene: TRBJ1-2; D gene: .; CDR3 length: 15
CDR3 protein: CASSPQAGRNTGELFF; CDR3 DNA: TGTGCCAGCTCACCCCAAGCGGGAAGGAACACCGGGGAGCTGTTTTTT; clone size: .; V gene: TRBV18; J gene: TRBJ2-2; D gene: TRBD2; CDR3 length: 16
CDR3 protein: CASSAPRDWTGESGANVLTF; CDR3 DNA: TGCGCCAGCAGCGCCCCAAGAGATTGGACAGGGGAGTCTGGGGCCAACGTCCTGACTTTC; clone size: .; V gene: TRBV10-2; J gene: TRBJ2-6; D gene: TRBD1; CDR3 length: 20
CDR3 protein: CASRRERLLDNEQFF; CDR3 DNA: TGTGCCAGCAGGCGGGAGCGACTTCTCGACAATGAGCAGTTCTTC; clone size: .; V gene: TRBV2; J gene: TRBJ2-1; D gene: TRBD2; CDR3 length: 15
CDR3 protein: CASSGGSSGANVLTF; CDR3 DNA: TGTGCCAGCAGCGGGGGTAGCTCTGGGGCCAACGTCCTGACTTTC; clone size: .; V gene: TRBV28; J gene: TRBJ2-6; D gene: .; CDR3 length: 15
CDR3 protein: CASSRDNMNTEAFF; CDR3 DNA: TGTGCCAGCAGCCGGGACAATATGAACACTGAAGCTTTCTTT; clone size: .; V gene: TRBV4-2; J gene: TRBJ1-1; D gene: .; CDR3 length: 14
CDR3 protein: CASSYSRTGNTGELFF; CDR3 DNA: TGTGCCAGCAGTTACTCCCGGACAGGGAACACCGGGGAGCTGTTTTTT; clone size: .; V gene: TRBV6-5; J gene: TRBJ2-2; D gene: TRBD1; CDR3 length: 16
CDR3 protein: CASSFGRGYEQYF; CDR3 DNA: TGTGCCAGCAGTTTTGGGAGAGGGTACGAGCAGTACTTC; clone size: medium-sized; V gene: TRBV27; J gene: TRBJ2-7; D gene: .; CDR3 length: 13
CDR3 protein: CASSIGGEKLFF; CDR3 DNA: TGTGCCAGTAGTATAGGAGGCGAAAAACTGTTTTTT; clone size: .; V gene: TRBV19; J gene: TRBJ1-4; D gene: .; CDR3 length: 12
CDR3 protein: CASSLEGRNEKLFF; CDR3 DNA: TGCGCCAGCAGCTTGGAGGGGCGTAATGAAAAACTGTTTTTT; clone size: .; V gene: TRBV5-1; J gene: TRBJ1-4; D gene: .; CDR3 length: 14
CDR3 protein: CASSLQVSGTSGSTQYF; CDR3 DNA: TGCGCCAGCAGCTTGCAAGTTTCCGGGACTAGCGGGAGTACGCAGTATTTT; clone size: .; V gene: TRBV5-1; J gene: TRBJ2-3; D gene: TRBD2; CDR3 length: 17
CDR3 protein: CASSLLEASGGIDTQYF; CDR3 DNA: TGTGCCAGCAGCTTATTAGAGGCTAGTGGAGGGATAGATACGCAGTATTTT; clone size: .; V gene: TRBV11-2; J gene: TRBJ2-3; D gene: .; CDR3 length: 17
CDR3 protein: CATREGTQEKLFF; CDR3 DNA: TGTGCCACCAGGGAGGGGACTCAAGAAAAACTGTTTTTT; clone size: .; V gene: TRBV15; J gene: TRBJ1-4; D gene: .; CDR3 length: 13
CDR3 protein: CASSLGVSGRWGGTDTQYF; CDR3 DNA: TGTGCCAGCAGCTTGGGAGTTAGCGGGAGATGGGGGGGCACAGATACGCAGTATTTT; clone size: .; V gene: TRBV5-6; J gene: TRBJ2-3; D gene: TRBD2; CDR3 length: 19
CDR3 protein: CASSLAQGGTNEKLFF; CDR3 DNA: TGTGCCAGCAGCTTAGCACAGGGGGGGACTAATGAAAAACTGTTTTTT; clone size: once; V gene: TRBV7-9; J gene: TRBJ1-4; D gene: TRBD1; CDR3 length: 16
CDR3 protein: CAISRDSNNEQFF; CDR3 DNA: TGTGCCATCAGCCGGGACAGTAACAATGAGCAGTTCTTC; clone size: .; V gene: TRBV10-3; J gene: TRBJ2-1; D gene: TRBD1; CDR3 length: 13
CDR3 protein: CASSLGQGTKNIQYF; CDR3 DNA: TGCGCCAGCAGCTTGGGTCAGGGGACCAAAAACATTCAGTACTTC; clone size: .; V gene: TRBV5-1; J gene: TRBJ2-4; D gene: .; CDR3 length: 15
CDR3 protein: CASSIDLLAGEGEQFF; CDR3 DNA: TGTGCCAGTAGTATAGATCTACTAGCGGGAGAAGGTGAGCAGTTCTTC; clone size: .; V gene: TRBV19; J gene: TRBJ2-1; D gene: TRBD2; CDR3 length: 16
CDR3 protein: CATRRAVTDTQYF; CDR3 DNA: TGTGCCACCCGCAGGGCGGTCACAGATACGCAGTATTTT; clone size: .; V gene: TRBV6-5; J gene: TRBJ2-3; D gene: .; CDR3 length: 13
CDR3 protein: CAWTRNTEAFF; CDR3 DNA: TGTGCCTGGACGAGGAACACTGAAGCTTTCTTT; clone size: .; V gene: TRBV30; J gene: TRBJ1-1; D gene: .; CDR3 length: 11
CDR3 protein: CASSREGRKTGELFF; CDR3 DNA: TGTGCCAGTAGTCGGGAGGGACGCAAGACCGGGGAGCTGTTTTTT; clone size: once; V gene: TRBV19; J gene: TRBJ2-2; D gene: TRBD2; CDR3 length: 15
CDR3 protein: CASSNDRASLYEQYF; CDR3 DNA: TGTGCCAGCAGCAACGACAGGGCCTCCCTCTACGAGCAGTACTTC; clone size: .; V gene: TRBV2; J gene: TRBJ2-7; D gene: TRBD1; CDR3 length: 15
CDR3 protein: CASSGAREGPPETQYF; CDR3 DNA: TGCGCCAGCAGTGGGGCGCGGGAGGGCCCTCCCGAGACCCAGTACTTC; clone size: .; V gene: TRBV10-1; J gene: TRBJ2-5; D gene: TRBD2; CDR3 length: 16
CDR3 protein: CASSLSGQGPSYEQYF; CDR3 DNA: TGTGCCAGCAGTTTAAGCGGACAGGGGCCTTCCTACGAGCAGTACTTC; clone size: once; V gene: TRBV27; J gene: TRBJ2-7; D gene: TRBD1; CDR3 length: 16
CDR3 protein: CASSLGKAGGAYNEQFF; CDR3 DNA: TGTGCCAGCAGCTTGGGAAAGGCGGGAGGGGCTTACAATGAGCAGTTCTTC; clone size: .; V gene: TRBV5-5; J gene: TRBJ2-1; D gene: TRBD2; CDR3 length: 17
CDR3 protein: CAWGQGFGRSVEAFF; CDR3 DNA: TGTGCCTGGGGACAGGGATTCGGCAGGAGTGTTGAAGCTTTCTTT; clone size: .; V gene: TRBV30; J gene: TRBJ1-1; D gene: TRBD1; CDR3 length: 15
CDR3 protein: CASSLAPWASGSNEQFF; CDR3 DNA: TGTGCCAGCAGCTTAGCCCCGTGGGCTAGCGGGAGTAATGAGCAGTTCTTC; clone size: .; V gene: TRBV7-8; J gene: TRBJ2-1; D gene: TRBD2; CDR3 length: 17
CDR3 protein: CASSPISVEANYGYTF; CDR3 DNA: TGTGCCAGTAGTCCCATTTCGGTAGAAGCTAACTATGGCTACACCTTC; clone size: .; V gene: TRBV19; J gene: TRBJ1-2; D gene: .; CDR3 length: 16
CDR3 protein: CASSLESSPTREAFF; CDR3 DNA: TGTGCCAGCAGCTTAGAGAGCAGCCCGACACGAGAAGCTTTCTTT; clone size: once; V gene: TRBV7-8; J gene: TRBJ1-1; D gene: .; CDR3 length: 15
CDR3 protein: CATSRDRTGVNTQYF; CDR3 DNA: TGTGCCACCAGCAGAGATCGAACAGGGGTAAATACGCAGTATTTT; clone size: .; V gene: TRBV15; J gene: TRBJ2-3; D gene: TRBD1; CDR3 length: 15
CDR3 protein: CAWMRGNYEQYF; CDR3 DNA: TGTGCCTGGATGCGAGGAAACTACGAGCAGTACTTC; clone size: .; V gene: TRBV30; J gene: TRBJ2-7; D gene: .; CDR3 length: 12
CDR3 protein: CAWSASTGGYGYTF; CDR3 DNA: TGTGCCTGGAGTGCGTCGACAGGGGGTTATGGCTACACCTTC; clone size: .; V gene: TRBV30; J gene: TRBJ1-2; D gene: TRBD1; CDR3 length: 14
CDR3 protein: CATSRGARDRGRGDTQYF; CDR3 DNA: TGTGCCACCAGCAGAGGGGCCCGGGACAGGGGGCGAGGGGATACGCAGTATTTT; clone size: .; V gene: TRBV15; J gene: TRBJ2-3; D gene: TRBD1; CDR3 length: 18
CDR3 protein: CASFQVLNTEAFF; CDR3 DNA: TGTGCCAGTTTTCAGGTGCTGAACACTGAAGCTTTCTTT; clone size: .; V gene: TRBV6-5; J gene: TRBJ1-1; D gene: .; CDR3 length: 13
CDR3 protein: CASSLMAGAPSYEQYF; CDR3 DNA: TGTGCCAGCAGCCTCATGGCAGGGGCACCCTCCTACGAGCAGTACTTC; clone size: .; V gene: TRBV5-4; J gene: TRBJ2-7; D gene: .; CDR3 length: 16
CDR3 protein: CSVTKLGGKRQETQYF; CDR3 DNA: TGCAGCGTTACTAAATTAGGGGGAAAGCGACAAGAGACCCAGTACTTC; clone size: once; V gene: TRBV29-1; J gene: TRBJ2-5; D gene: .; CDR3 length: 16
CDR3 protein: CASSSTKWTPSEGYF; CDR3 DNA: TGTGCCAGCAGCTCAACAAAATGGACACCCTCAGAAGGGTATTTT; clone size: .; V gene: TRBV7-9; J gene: TRBJ2-3; D gene: .; CDR3 length: 15
CDR3 protein: CASRKEGLAPDTQYF; CDR3 DNA: TGTGCCAGCAGGAAAGAGGGACTAGCTCCAGATACGCAGTATTTT; clone size: .; V gene: TRBV27; J gene: TRBJ2-3; D gene: TRBD2; CDR3 length: 15
CDR3 protein: CAWRRTGVRGYTF; CDR3 DNA: TGTGCCTGGAGACGTACAGGGGTAAGAGGCTACACCTTC; clone size: .; V gene: TRBV30; J gene: TRBJ1-2; D gene: TRBD1; CDR3 length: 13
CDR3 protein: CASSNRQGPQTQYF; CDR3 DNA: TGTGCCAGCAGCAACCGACAGGGGCCCCAGACCCAGTACTTC; clone size: .; V gene: TRBV11-3; J gene: TRBJ2-5; D gene: TRBD1; CDR3 length: 14